This T cell receptor (beta chain) stems from a study of shared clonotypes between healthy human individuals. Study in general: Three plates were used per donor for CD4 naive, three for CD4 memory, two for CD8 naive and one for CD8 memory. Whole-study results and caveats: Few donors restricted represented genetic and exposure-history diversity. It was only blood that was sampled, and tissue repertoires likely differ. Naive subsets generally had larger estimated richness than memory subsets.

Naive CD8 cells comprised CD45RO-negative, CCR7-positively selected cells, excluding terminally differentiated effector memory CD45RA+ cells. The CDR3 is 14 residues long. V dropped 4 bases and J dropped 3 bases, with 13 bases sitting between them. The germline CDR1 and CDR2 sequences are SEHNR and FQNEAQ (reference sequence). Points on this clone: What it binds is unknown.

Method: immunoSEQ multiplex PCR; TCRdb's copy keeps in-frame clones and lacks some. Among around 2.1 million clones listed, about 92% were seen once. V is TRBV7-9 and J is TRBJ2-7; perhaps D is TRBD1 or TRBD2 (6 bases each). The sequence derives from a man in his late teens or twenties in good health. Some clones in this sample may be carry-over from other donors' samples. Sequenced: naive CD8+ T cells from PBMCs. In nucleotides, the CDR3 is TGTGCCAGCAGCTCTACAGGGAGGAACTACGAGCAGTACTTC. Protein sequence: CASSSTGRNYEQYF.